The entry below describes one T cell receptor beta chain. This may come from a read error, since a much larger clone is one base off. This specimen comes from a study of T cells in Graves' hyperthyroidism and ophthalmopathy. The CDR3 regions of TCR beta were amplified from RNA transcripts. HTBI primers drove first-round RT-PCR of the TCR CDR3. TCRdb passed the multiplex PCR reads through MiXCR, listing each CDR3 protein once. The sample records 350,000 to 450,000 distinct CDR3 sequences, about 14% being singletons. Germline lookup yields CDR1 MNHNS and CDR2 SASEGT. The CDR3 contains 14 residues. Unmatched junction bases numbered 12, after V lost 6 bases and J lost 15 bases.

Specimen: blood. This TCR came from a woman aged 55-70 years with Graves' hyperthyroidism. The gene calls are TRBV6-1 and TRBJ1-6; 9 nucleotides agree with TRBD1. Here the CDR3 reads CASSIRQGGALLHF. The CDR3 DNA sequence: TGTGCCAGCAGCATAAGACAGGGGGGTGCACTCCTCCACTTT.